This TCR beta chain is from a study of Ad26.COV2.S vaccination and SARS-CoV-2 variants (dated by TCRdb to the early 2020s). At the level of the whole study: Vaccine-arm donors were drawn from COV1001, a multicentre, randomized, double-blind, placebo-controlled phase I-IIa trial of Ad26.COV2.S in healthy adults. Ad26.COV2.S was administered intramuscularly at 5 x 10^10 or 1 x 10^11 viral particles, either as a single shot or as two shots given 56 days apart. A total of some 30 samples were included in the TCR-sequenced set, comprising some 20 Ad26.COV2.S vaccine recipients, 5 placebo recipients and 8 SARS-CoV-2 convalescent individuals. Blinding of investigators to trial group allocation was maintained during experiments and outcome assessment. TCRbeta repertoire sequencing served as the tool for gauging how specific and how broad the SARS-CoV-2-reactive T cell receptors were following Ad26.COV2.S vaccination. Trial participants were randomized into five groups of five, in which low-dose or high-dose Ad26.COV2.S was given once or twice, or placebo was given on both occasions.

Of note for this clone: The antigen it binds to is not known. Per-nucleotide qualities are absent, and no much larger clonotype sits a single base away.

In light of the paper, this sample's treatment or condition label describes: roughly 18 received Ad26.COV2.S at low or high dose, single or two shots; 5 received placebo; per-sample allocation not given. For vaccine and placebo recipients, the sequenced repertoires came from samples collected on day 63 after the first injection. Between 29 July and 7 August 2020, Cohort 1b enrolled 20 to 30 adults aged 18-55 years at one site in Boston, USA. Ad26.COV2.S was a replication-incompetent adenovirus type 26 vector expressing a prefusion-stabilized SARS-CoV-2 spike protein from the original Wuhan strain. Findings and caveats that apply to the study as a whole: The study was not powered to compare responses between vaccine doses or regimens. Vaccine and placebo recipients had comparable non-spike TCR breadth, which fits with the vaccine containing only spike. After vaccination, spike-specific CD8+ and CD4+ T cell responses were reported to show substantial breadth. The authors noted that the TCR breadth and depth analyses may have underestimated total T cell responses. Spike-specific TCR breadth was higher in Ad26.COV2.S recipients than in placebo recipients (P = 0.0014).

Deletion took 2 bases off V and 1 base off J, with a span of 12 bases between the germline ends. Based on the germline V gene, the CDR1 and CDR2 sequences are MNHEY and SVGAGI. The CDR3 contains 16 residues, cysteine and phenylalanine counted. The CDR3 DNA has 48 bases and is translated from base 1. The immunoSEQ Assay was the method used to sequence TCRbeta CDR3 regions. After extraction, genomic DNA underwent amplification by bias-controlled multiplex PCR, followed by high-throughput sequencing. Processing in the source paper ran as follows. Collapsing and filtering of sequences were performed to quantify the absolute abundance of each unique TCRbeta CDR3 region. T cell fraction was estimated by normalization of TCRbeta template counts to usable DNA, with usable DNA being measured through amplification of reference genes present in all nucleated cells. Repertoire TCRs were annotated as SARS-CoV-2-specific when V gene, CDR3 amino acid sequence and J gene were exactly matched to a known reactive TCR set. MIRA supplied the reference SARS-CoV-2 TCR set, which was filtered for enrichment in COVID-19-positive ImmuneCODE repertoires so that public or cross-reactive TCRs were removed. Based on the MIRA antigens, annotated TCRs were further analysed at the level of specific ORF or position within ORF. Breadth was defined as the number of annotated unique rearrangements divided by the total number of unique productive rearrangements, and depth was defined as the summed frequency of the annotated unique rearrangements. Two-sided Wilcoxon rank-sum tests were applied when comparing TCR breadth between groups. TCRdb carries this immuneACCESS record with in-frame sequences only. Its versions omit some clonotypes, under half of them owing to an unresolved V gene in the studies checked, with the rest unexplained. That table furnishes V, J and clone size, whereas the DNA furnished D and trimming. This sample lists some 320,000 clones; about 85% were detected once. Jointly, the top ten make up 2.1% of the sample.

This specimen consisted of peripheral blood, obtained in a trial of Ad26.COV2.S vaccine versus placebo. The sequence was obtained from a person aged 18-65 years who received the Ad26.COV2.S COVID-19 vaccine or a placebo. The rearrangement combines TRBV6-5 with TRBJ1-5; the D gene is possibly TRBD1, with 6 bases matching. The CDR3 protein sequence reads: CASSYGRQGSNQPQHF. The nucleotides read TGTGCCAGCAGTTACGGGCGGCAGGGGAGCAATCAGCCCCAGCATTTT.